This T cell receptor beta chain was documented in a study of blood T cell repertoires in COVID-19. Turning to the study itself: Material from acute and convalescent COVID-19 was sourced from the United States, Italy and Spain. PBMCs, B-cell-depleted T cells, or T cells provided the cDNA or gDNA that made up the material.

Study processing details: Reference gene primer amplification gave estimated nucleated cell counts. Assay: immunoSEQ multiplex PCR; the TCRdb copy retains only in-frame clones and omits some. V and J calls and clone size are copied from that table; D and trimming were computed from the DNA. The sample has around 270,000 clones, roughly 84% seen once. The CDR3 sequence is 12 residues long. Per germline, CDR1 MDHEN and CDR2 SYDVKM. With 6 bases removed from V and 4 bases from J, the gap between germline ends came to 9 bases. This clonotype originated in a woman in her forties who had recovered from COVID-19. This chain joins TRBV28 and TRBJ1-2; D not resolved. The sequencing input was peripheral blood. The DNA for the CDR3 is TGTGCCAGCAGCTCACGGTTCTATGGCTACACCTTC. Its translation: CASSSRFYGYTF.